The 15 T cell receptor beta chains below all came from one sample that was sequenced in a study of blood T cell repertoires in COVID-19. The method was immunoSEQ multiplex PCR; TCRdb's version includes in-frame clones alone and lacks a portion of them. Of 50,000 to 70,000 clones listed, approximately 89% are singletons. The sample comprised peripheral blood. These receptor sequences come from a man aged 60 to 75 with active or convalescent COVID-19.

The chain couples TRBV12-3 or TRBV12-4 to TRBJ1-1; possible D gene TRBD1, 6 bases. This CDR3 is 13 amino acids long. V was cut by 5 bases and J by 8 bases, with 15 bases left in between. The CDR3 nucleotides are TGTGCCAGCAGTCCGGGGGGCATCGGGGAAGCTTTCTTT. As protein: CASSPGGIGEAFF.

The gene calls are TRBV6-2 or TRBV6-3 and TRBJ1-5; D is unresolved. The CDR3 spans 15 residues. CDR1 is MNHEY and CDR2 is SVGEGT in the germline V gene. The V end lost 2 bases, the J end lost 4 bases, and 12 bases lay between the germline ends. The CDR3 DNA reads TGTGCCAGCAGTTACGATGGACTTAATAATCAGCCCCAGCATTTT. Its translation is CASSYDGLNNQPQHF.

CDR3 amino acids: CASSLVPAVQPQHF. The CDR3 nucleotides are TGTGCCAGCAGCTTAGTCCCTGCGGTACAGCCCCAGCATTTT. The chain links TRBV11-2 to TRBJ1-5; D unresolved. The CDR3 loop spans 14 amino acids. V was clipped by 1 base and J by 7 bases, with 11 bases between them. CDR1 and CDR2 (germline): SGHAT, FQNNGV.

V usage is TRBV4-1 and J usage is TRBJ2-1, with 8 bases lining up with TRBD2. The CDR3 runs to 15 residues. CDR1 and CDR2 (germline): MGHRA, YSYEKL. V shed 6 bases and J 0 bases; nucleotides not matched to a gene: 4. CDR3 sequence: CASRLAESSYNEQFF. Here the CDR3 DNA reads TGCGCCAGCAGACTAGCGGAGAGCTCCTACAATGAGCAGTTCTTC.

The table lists this clone with a few counts. The V gene is TRBV14, the J gene TRBJ2-1; 8 bases are shared with TRBD2. Germline CDR1 is SGHDN and CDR2 is FVKESK. V was clipped by 4 bases and J by 6 bases; unmatched bases: 11. This CDR3 region has 16 residues. CDR3 amino acids: CASSPSRGGWFNEQFF. The CDR3 DNA follows: TGTGCCAGCAGCCCCAGTCGGGGGGGGTGGTTCAATGAGCAGTTCTTC.

The V and J genes are TRBV24-1 and TRBJ1-2, with 8 nucleotides matching TRBD1. Trimming removed 9 bases from V and 8 bases from J; junction bases left unmatched: 7. Germline CDR1 reads KGHDR; CDR2 reads SFDVKD. CDR3 length equals 12 residues. Here the CDR3 DNA reads TGTGCCACCGGGGGGGGACAGGACGGCTACACCTTC. Protein: CATGGGQDGYTF.

The chain has TRBV3-1 (or the pseudogene TRBV3-2) and TRBJ2-7, with D tentatively TRBD1 (6 bases). V was trimmed by 1 base and J by 4 bases, leaving 14 bases between them. CDR1 LGHDT and CDR2 YNNKEL come from the germline V gene (reference sequence). The CDR3 totals 15 residues. CDR3 residues: CASSQGWSGVYEQYF. The CDR3 bases are TGTGCCAGCAGCCAAGGTTGGTCAGGGGTTTACGAGCAGTACTTC.

The V gene is TRBV7-2, the J gene TRBJ2-7, with 8 bases aligning to TRBD1. Germline V lookup: CDR1 SGHTA, CDR2 FQGNSA. The V and J ends lost 5 bases and 4 bases, in that order; junction bases with no gene match: 13. The CDR3 consists of 16 residues. The CDR3 nucleotides are TGTGCCAGCAGCCCCAGGACAGGGATGGGCTTATACGAGCAGTACTTC. As protein: CASSPRTGMGLYEQYF.

This chain connects TRBV30 to TRBJ1-1; D uncertain. Per the germline V gene, CDR1 is GTSNPN and CDR2 is SVGIG (reference sequence). This CDR3 is 13 amino acids long. V was shortened by 5 bases and J by 4 bases, with 14 bases between the two germline ends. This CDR3 is CAWHKERGTEAFF. CDR3 nucleotides: TGTGCCTGGCATAAGGAGCGGGGCACTGAAGCTTTCTTT. The full variable domain, its missing parts supplied by reference TRBV30 and TRBJ1-1, is SQTIHQWPATLVQPVGSPLSLECTVEGTSNPNLYWYRQAAGRGLQLLFYSVGIGQISSEVPQNLSASRPQDRQFILSSKKLLLSDSGFYLCAWHKERGTEAFFGQGTRLTVV.

This clone was seen a handful of times. The V and J genes are TRBV20-1 and TRBJ2-2; D not certain. V dropped 3 bases and J dropped 1 base, with 6 bases sitting between them. Germline V gene sequence: CDR1 DFQATT, CDR2 SNEGSKA (reference sequence). This CDR3 has 13 amino acids. The CDR3 protein is CSASGLNTGELFF. CDR3 in DNA: TGCAGTGCTAGTGGGCTGAACACCGGGGAGCTGTTTTTT.

In its sample, this clone was seen once. The chain combines TRBV5-4 with TRBJ1-4; TRBD1 matches at 9 bases. V trimming: 2 bases; J trimming: 8 bases; junction bases outside the gene matches: 7. Germline loops: CDR1 SGHNT, CDR2 YYREEE (reference sequence). The CDR3 runs to 15 residues. CDR3 sequence reads: CASSLGTGKDEKLFF. The CDR3 DNA sequence: TGTGCCAGCAGCTTAGGGACAGGGAAGGACGAAAAACTGTTTTTT.

The chain combines TRBV7-3 with TRBJ2-3; D uncertain. The CDR3 is made up of 14 amino acids. The V end lost 2 bases, the J end lost 7 bases, and 13 bases lay between the germline ends. Per germline, CDR1 SGHTA and CDR2 FQGTGA. CDR3: CASSLFASENTQYF. For the CDR3, the DNA is TGTGCCAGCAGCTTATTTGCCTCGGAGAATACGCAGTATTTT.

The chain joins TRBV6-1 to TRBJ2-7, with 11 positions matching TRBD1. V lost 1 base and J lost 2; bases outside the gene matches: 1. Looked up from germline, CDR1 is MNHNS and CDR2 is SASEGT. This CDR3 has 15 residues. CDR3 sequence (DNA): TGTGCCAGCAGTGAAGGGACAGGGGGCCCCTACGAGCAGTACTTC. The encoded protein is CASSEGTGGPYEQYF.

The chain combines TRBV15 with TRBJ1-3, with D unclear. The CDR3 sequence is 14 residues long. Germline CDR1 is LNHNV and CDR2 is YYDKDF (reference sequence). Trimming removed 3 bases at V and 3 bases at J, with 9 bases between. The CDR3 reads CATSSQSSGNTIYF. CDR3 nucleotide sequence: TGTGCCACCAGCAGTCAGTCAAGTGGAAACACCATATATTTT.

The rearrangement joins TRBV2 to TRBJ1-5, with D possibly matching TRBD1 (6 bases). With 4 bases removed from V and 3 bases from J, the gap between germline ends came to 10 bases. CDR1 is SNHLY and CDR2 is FYNNEI in the germline V gene. This CDR3 contains 14 residues. This CDR3 reads CASSGTAHNQPQHF. CDR3 nucleotide sequence: TGTGCCAGCAGTGGGACAGCACACAATCAGCCCCAGCATTTT.